These T cell receptor beta chains were read from a single sample in a study of blood T cell repertoires in COVID-19. TCRdb's copy holds only in-frame clones and misses some; the assay was immunoSEQ multiplex PCR. The sample consists of approximately 200,000 clones, 75% to 85% of them appearing once. Material: peripheral blood. The source is a woman aged 45-65 years with acute or convalescent COVID-19. Each CDR3 is given without its conserved first and last residue.

cdr3_length,j_call,v_call,cdr3_aa
9,TRBJ2-7,TRBV28,ASRQRDEQY
12,TRBJ2-2,TRBV4-1,ASSPRGVTGELF
14,TRBJ2-7,TRBV7-8,ASSSLGQRSSYEQY
15,TRBJ2-3,TRBV4-2,ASSPQGASGSSDTQY
16,TRBJ2-3,TRBV4-2,ASSPRLAGGPRTDTQY
13,TRBJ1-5,TRBV28,ASRSDRGPLQPQH
12,TRBJ2-7,TRBV5-1,ASSLEAGGREQY
11,TRBJ1-6,TRBV19,ASSTREDSPLH
11,TRBJ1-1,TRBV7-9,ASSHRVLVEAF
14,TRBJ2-3,TRBV7-9,ASSDARAGGTDTQY
14,TRBJ2-7,TRBV4-2,ASSQELADRVYEQY
9,TRBJ1-3,TRBV28,ASSWSALQY
13,TRBJ1-4,TRBV6-2/TRBV6-3,ASSYAGTTNEKLF
13,TRBJ2-2,TRBV19,ASKLGQKFSGELF
17,TRBJ1-1,TRBV24-1,ATSDLTGDRGRRNTEAF
13,TRBJ2-3,TRBV5-1,ASSLGSSGGDTQY
13,TRBJ2-7,TRBV2,ASTARTGRSYEQY
10,TRBJ1-2,TRBV27,ASSLGGRGYT
12,TRBJ1-2,TRBV2,ASSGQASNYGYT
14,TRBJ2-3,TRBV5-4,ASSPASGLRTDTQY
13,TRBJ1-1,TRBV27,ASSGYRGMNTEAF
15,TRBJ2-3,TRBV19,ASSKPGLAGSTDTQY
14,TRBJ2-5,TRBV5-1,ASSSGGVVVRETQY
13,TRBJ1-2,TRBV4-1,ASSQDHRGYYGYT
12,TRBJ1-1,TRBV10-3,AISDGTGVTEAF
13,TRBJ2-7,TRBV6-2/TRBV6-3,ASSYLGQGAYEQY
11,TRBJ1-5,TRBV5-1,ASSFTGNQPQH
12,TRBJ2-2,TRBV3-1/TRBV3-2,ASSQSMVTGELF
15,TRBJ2-1,TRBV3-1/TRBV3-2,ASSQRPLSGRAIEQF
11,TRBJ1-1,TRBV28,ASTFPTHTEAF
12,TRBJ1-5,TRBV19,ASSERGEGQPQH
11,TRBJ2-1,TRBV12-3/TRBV12-4,ASRGQGLNEQF